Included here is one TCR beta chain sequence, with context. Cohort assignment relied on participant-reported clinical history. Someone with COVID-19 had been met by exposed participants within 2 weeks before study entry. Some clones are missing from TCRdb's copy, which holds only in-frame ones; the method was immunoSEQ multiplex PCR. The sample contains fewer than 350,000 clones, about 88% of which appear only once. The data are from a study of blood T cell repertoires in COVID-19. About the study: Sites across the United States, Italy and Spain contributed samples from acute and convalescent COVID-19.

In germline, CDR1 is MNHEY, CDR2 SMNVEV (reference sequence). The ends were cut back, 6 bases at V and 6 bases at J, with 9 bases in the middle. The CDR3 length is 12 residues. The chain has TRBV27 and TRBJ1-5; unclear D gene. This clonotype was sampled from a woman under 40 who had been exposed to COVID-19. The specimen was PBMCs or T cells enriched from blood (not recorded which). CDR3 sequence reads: CASSTKTQPQHF. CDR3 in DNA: TGTGCCAGCAGCACTAAGACTCAGCCCCAGCATTTT.